The 5 T cell receptor beta chains in this list originate from one sample, sequenced in a study of cytomegalovirus exposure and HLA in healthy donors. PCR employed 60 Vbeta and 13 Jbeta primers. TCRdb's copy holds only in-frame clones and misses some; the assay was immunoSEQ multiplex PCR. The sample yields around 200,000 clones, around 80% seen once. Material for sequencing was PBMCs. Every receptor here comes from a man aged 40-49 years in good health and CMV-seropositive.

The gene calls are TRBV6-5 and TRBJ1-2; D is uncertain. The CDR3 spans 13 residues. V gave up 0 bases and J gave up 7 bases, with 9 bases separating them. Germline lookup yields CDR1 MNHEY and CDR2 SVGAGI. In DNA, the CDR3 is TGTGCCAGCAGTTACTCGAGATTGATTGGCTACACCTTC. This codes for CASSYSRLIGYTF.

The chain employs TRBV5-1 and TRBJ2-3, with TRBD2 matching 9 bases. The CDR3 sequence is 15 residues long. J was trimmed by 0 bases and V by 6 bases; bases with no gene match: 5. Per germline, CDR1 SGHRS and CDR2 YFSETQ. The CDR3 protein is CASTTSGSSTDTQYF. The CDR3 nucleotides read TGCGCCAGCACCACTAGCGGGTCTAGCACAGATACGCAGTATTTT.

V and J are TRBV6-5 and TRBJ2-3; 8 bases map to TRBD2. This CDR3 spans 14 amino acids. After removal of 9 bases from V and 2 bases from J, the junction contained 7 bases not matched to a gene. Germline V gene data show CDR1 as MNHEY and CDR2 as SVGAGI. CDR3 bases: TGTGCCAGTACCGGGAGGGGGAACACAGATACGCAGTATTTT. Its translation: CASTGRGNTDTQYF.

The CDR3 sequence is CASSTRQGGNQPQHF. The CDR3, as DNA: TGTGCCAGCAGTACGAGACAGGGCGGAAATCAGCCCCAGCATTTT. This chain uses TRBV28 with TRBJ1-5; 7 bases map to TRBD1. With V trimmed by 5 bases and J by 4 bases, 8 bases remained unmatched. The germline gives CDR1 MDHEN, CDR2 SYDVKM. The CDR3 loop spans 15 amino acids.

The gene calls are TRBV4-1 and TRBJ1-1, with a tentative D call TRBD1 (5 bases). The CDR3 length is 15 residues. Trimming removed 0 bases from V and 1 base from J, with 9 bases in between. CDR1 and CDR2 (germline): MGHRA, YSYEKL. CDR3 sequence reads: CASSQDSRENTEAFF. The DNA of the CDR3 is TGCGCCAGCAGCCAAGATTCCAGGGAGAACACTGAAGCTTTCTTT.